Each of the 20 T cell receptor beta chains below was sequenced from the same sample in a study of T cells in Graves' hyperthyroidism and ophthalmopathy. Amplification yielded TCR beta CDR3 regions, with RNA transcripts as the source. The study used the HTBI primer set for a first-round RT-PCR of the TCR CDR3. TCRdb processed the multiplex PCR reads anew with MiXCR; each CDR3 protein has one entry. The sample contains 600,000 to 700,000 distinct CDR3 sequences, over 40% of which appear only once. The sequencing input was peripheral blood or thyroid tissue (not recorded which). These receptor sequences come from an adult man with Graves' disease, either hyperthyroidism or ophthalmopathy (not recorded which).

This clonotype has a count of ten or more. This sequence joins TRBV25-1 and TRBJ1-1; weak D call: TRBD1 (6 bases). Germline V CDR1 and CDR2: MGHDK, SYGVNS. V was pared by 3 bases and J by 5 bases, with 13 bases between. There are 14 residues in the CDR3. As DNA, the CDR3 is TGTGCCAGCAGTGAGAGTGGGGGCCGGACTGAAGCTTTCTTT. It is translated as CASSESGGRTEAFF.

The chain combines TRBV7-2 with TRBJ2-7, with 14 bases that match TRBD2. V dropped 4 bases and J dropped 11; count of bases not matched to a gene: 7. CDR3 length: 14 residues. Germline V gene data show CDR1 as SGHTA and CDR2 as FQGNSA. CDR3 nucleotides: TGTGCCAGCAGCTCGACTAGCGGGGGGGCCTTGGAGTACTTC. This encodes CASSSTSGGALEYF.

On this clonotype: The conserved phenylalanine or tryptophan is not found at the CDR3 terminus, so this likely reflects a read error. The limits of the CDR3 on the DNA are not certain, so only TCRdb's listed CDR3 is given. This chain joins TRBV10-3 and TRBJ1-1. Both ends counted, the CDR3 spans 9 residues. Looked up from germline, CDR1 is ENHRY and CDR2 is SYGVKD. This CDR3 is CAIRGEANY.

Concerning this clonotype: Given the absence of the conserved phenylalanine or tryptophan at the CDR3 end, a read error is likely. The DNA is omitted, as the CDR3 cannot be located on it reliably, and the CDR3 follows TCRdb's listing. The rearrangement joins TRBV7-9 to TRBJ2-2; whether TRBD1, the table's D call, matches the DNA was not checked. Germline V gene lookup returns CDR1 SEHNR and CDR2 FQNEAQ (reference sequence). The CDR3 has 9 residues if both end residues are counted. The CDR3 is CASSADRGQ.

This clonotype was observed a few times. This chain connects TRBV25-1 to TRBJ1-1; D possibly corresponds to TRBD1 (5 bases). The CDR3 is 12 residues long. The V and J ends lost 6 bases and 8 bases respectively, with 13 bases between them. Germline V lookup: CDR1 MGHDK, CDR2 SYGVNS. Written as DNA, the CDR3 is TGTGCCAGCAGACCAGGGATCGCCGAAGCTTTCTTT. Its protein product is CASRPGIAEAFF. Variable domain in full (rest from reference TRBV25-1 and TRBJ1-1): EADIYQTPRYLVIGTGKKITLECSQTMGHDKMYWYQQDPGMELHLIHYSYGVNSTEKGDLSSESTVSRIRTEHFPLTLESARPSHTSQYLCASRPGIAEAFFGQGTRLTVV.

The chain recombines TRBV2 with TRBJ1-5; D remains ambiguous. CDR1 is SNHLY and CDR2 is FYNNEI in the germline V gene. This CDR3 is built from 15 residues. V was shortened by 10 bases and J by 2 bases, with 18 bases between the two germline ends. The CDR3 here is CANSGSRTRNQPQHF. CDR3 bases: TGTGCCAACAGCGGATCAAGGACCCGCAATCAGCCCCAGCATTTT. Full variable domain (outside the CDR3, taken from reference TRBV2 and TRBJ1-5): EPEVTQTPSHQVTQMGQEVILRCVPISNHLYFYWYRQILGQKVEFLVSFYNNEISEKSEIFDDQFSVERPDGSNFTLKIRSTKLEDSAMYFCANSGSRTRNQPQHFGDGTRLSIL.

This clonotype was seen repeatedly, ten times or more. The chain carries TRBV5-1 and TRBJ1-6; 8 nucleotides agree with TRBD1. The V gene's germline CDR1 is SGHRS and CDR2 YFSETQ. The CDR3 extends over 15 amino acids. Trimming took 3 bases from V and 5 from J; bases not matched to a gene: 4. The CDR3, as DNA: TGCGCCAGCAGCTCCTGGACAGGGAATAATTCACCCCTCCACTTT. It translates to CASSSWTGNNSPLHF.

In DNA, the CDR3 is TGTGCCAGCAGCAAGGACAGGGGGCCATTAAATTCACCCCTCCACTTT. It encodes CASSKDRGPLNSPLHF. The chain carries TRBV7-8 and TRBJ1-6, with TRBD1 matching over 11 bases. Germline V CDR1 and CDR2: SGHVS, FQNEAQ. V shed 5 bases, J shed 7 bases, and the junction held 7 bases outside the gene matches. The length of the CDR3 is 16 residues.

The CDR3 protein is CATSDLKAGLAGDQETQYF. The DNA of the CDR3 is TGTGCCACCAGTGATTTGAAGGCAGGGCTAGCGGGGGACCAAGAGACCCAGTACTTC. The V call is TRBV24-1, the J call TRBJ2-5, with TRBD2 matching 10 bases. The trim removed 0 bases at V and 0 bases at J, leaving 9 bases unmatched. Germline V gene lookup returns CDR1 KGHDR and CDR2 SFDVKD. The CDR3 contains 19 residues.

The chain has TRBV20-1 and TRBJ1-1; TRBD1 aligns across 8 bases. The CDR3 is 14 amino acids. Germline loops: CDR1 DFQATT, CDR2 SNEGSKA (reference sequence). V gave up 1 base and J gave up 2 bases; unmatched junction bases: 3. CDR3 residues: CSARATGGNTEAFF. The CDR3 coding sequence is TGCAGTGCTAGAGCAACAGGGGGTAACACTGAAGCTTTCTTT.

This clonotype was recorded a few times. This chain joins TRBV20-1 and TRBJ2-5, with TRBD2 matching 9 bases. Germline-derived CDR1 and CDR2 are DFQATT and SNEGSKA (reference sequence). Unmatched junction bases numbered 1, after V lost 2 bases and J lost 0 bases. The CDR3 is made up of 14 amino acids. Here the CDR3 reads CSARLAGYQETQYF. CDR3 in DNA: TGCAGTGCTAGACTAGCGGGGTACCAAGAGACCCAGTACTTC.

The chain employs TRBV11-1 and TRBJ1-4, with 7 bases aligning to TRBD1. The CDR3 is 15 amino acids. The germline V gene encodes CDR1 SGHAT and CDR2 FQDESV (reference sequence). V was pared by 8 bases and J by 0 bases, with 6 bases of the junction left unmatched. The CDR3 protein is CASGTGDATNEKLFF. Written as DNA, the CDR3 is TGTGCCAGCGGAACAGGGGATGCAACTAATGAAAAACTGTTTTTT.

The chain combines TRBV29-1 with TRBJ1-1; D is uncertain. The CDR3 runs 11 residues. Germline lookup yields CDR1 SQVTM and CDR2 ANQGSEA. V gave up 6 bases and J gave up 6 bases, with 11 bases separating them. The chain's CDR3 is CSVGVRAEAFF. The DNA for the CDR3 is TGCAGCGTCGGGGTGCGGGCTGAAGCTTTCTTT.

In this sample, this clonotype turned up many times. CDR3 sequence: CASSESGLAGQETQYF. CDR3 DNA: TGCGCCAGCAGTGAGTCGGGGCTAGCGGGCCAAGAGACCCAGTACTTC. The rearrangement uses TRBV10-2 and TRBJ2-5, with 8 nucleotides matching TRBD2. The junction had 4 bases not matched to a gene; V was cut back by 0 bases and J by 1 base. CDR1 is WSHSY, CDR2 SAAADI, per germline. This CDR3 spans 16 amino acids.

The chain links TRBV29-1 to TRBJ1-3; D may be TRBD1 (5 bases). In germline, CDR1 is SQVTM, CDR2 ANQGSEA. With 2 bases removed from V and 7 bases from J, the gap between germline ends came to 12 bases. The CDR3 covers 13 residues. The CDR3 region is CSVELAGLNTIYF. The CDR3 DNA sequence: TGCAGCGTTGAACTAGCGGGACTGAACACCATATATTTT.

This chain links TRBV5-1 with TRBJ1-1; 8 nucleotides agree with TRBD1. Germline trimming cut 4 bases from V and 0 bases from J; bases unmatched to any gene: 8. The germline gives CDR1 SGHRS, CDR2 YFSETQ. This CDR3 is 16 amino acids long. CDR3 region: CASSPALTGVNTEAFF. The DNA for the CDR3 is TGCGCCAGCAGCCCCGCCTTGACAGGGGTGAACACTGAAGCTTTCTTT.

This clonotype was recorded a few times. The genes are TRBV7-8 and TRBJ1-2; D gene uncertain. Trimming stripped 1 base from V and 4 bases from J, with 10 bases between. This CDR3 region has 14 residues. Germline V gene data show CDR1 as SGHVS and CDR2 as FQNEAQ. As DNA, the CDR3 is TGTGCCAGCAGCTTAGATCGAGCGATCTATGGCTACACCTTC. It specifies CASSLDRAIYGYTF.

This clonotype has just a few counts. This rearrangement joins TRBV19 to TRBJ2-7; 9 nucleotides match TRBD1. Germline trimming cut 1 base from V and 2 bases from J; bases unmatched to any gene: 6. There are 16 residues in the CDR3. CDR1 LNHDA and CDR2 SQIVND come from the germline V gene (reference sequence). CDR3: CASSIGWTGETYEQYF. CDR3 in DNA: TGTGCCAGTAGTATAGGTTGGACAGGGGAGACCTACGAGCAGTACTTC. Looking up the rest from reference TRBV19 and TRBJ2-7 gives the full variable domain: DGGITQSPKYLFRKEGQNVTLSCEQNLNHDAMYWYRQDPGQGLRLIYYSQIVNDFQKGDIAEGYSVSREKKESFPLTVTSAQKNPTAFYLCASSIGWTGETYEQYFGPGTRLTVT.

Comment on this clonotype: The germline gene is not matched at one end of the junction; a read error may be the cause. The chain links TRBV7-8 to TRBJ2-7; D unresolved. The CDR3 totals 14 residues. Germline CDR1 and CDR2: SGHVS and FQNEAQ. CDR3 loop: CASSFWGSSYVQYF. The CDR3 DNA reads as TGTGCCAGCAGCTTTTGGGGTAGCTCCTACGTGCAGTACTTC.

CDR3 region: CSAQLQGFQQTQYF. In nucleotides, the CDR3 is TGCAGTGCTCAGCTACAGGGGTTTCAACAGACCCAGTACTTC. The genes are TRBV20-1 and TRBJ2-5; the match to TRBD1 covers 7 bases. Germline V gives CDR1 DFQATT, CDR2 SNEGSKA (reference sequence). J lost 6 bases, V lost 5 bases, and 12 bases had no gene match. This CDR3 is built from 14 residues.